Listed below are T cell receptor beta chains from one sample, sequenced in a study of blood T cell repertoires in COVID-19. Profiled with immunoSEQ multiplex PCR; TCRdb holds only in-frame clones, not every one. The table has about 73,000 clones, over 65% seen once. The specimen was peripheral blood. These receptors were obtained from a woman aged 60-75 years with acute or convalescent COVID-19. Both conserved end residues are part of each CDR3. D genes are given only for firm matches. Rows may omit the clone size; those that give it use once, few, many or a size class.

D: -; V: TRBV20-1; J: TRBJ1-2; length: 11; size: few; DNA: TGCAGTGCTAGTGGGGGGGATGGCTACACCTTC; CDR3: CSASGGDGYTF
D: -; V: TRBV21-1; J: TRBJ2-7; length: 14; size: few; DNA: TGTGCCAGCAGCAAAGTAAGCGGGAGACCGGAGCAGTACTTC; CDR3: CASSKVSGRPEQYF
D: TRBD2; V: TRBV28; J: TRBJ2-7; length: 17; size: -; DNA: TGTGCCAGCAGTTTACCCCTAGCGGGAGGCCCCGAGAACGAGCAGTACTTC; CDR3: CASSLPLAGGPENEQYF
D: -; V: TRBV24-1; J: TRBJ2-3; length: 17; size: few; DNA: TGTGCCACCAGTGACCCCATATCACCGGAGGGCACAGATACGCAGTATTTT; CDR3: CATSDPISPEGTDTQYF
D: TRBD1; V: TRBV7-9; J: TRBJ1-4; length: 16; size: -; DNA: TGTGCCAGCAGCGGTGACAGGGGTGCAACTAATGAAAAACTGTTTTTT; CDR3: CASSGDRGATNEKLFF
D: -; V: TRBV10-2; J: TRBJ1-4; length: 14; size: once; DNA: TGCGCCAGCACCGTTAATCCTGAGAACGAAAAACTGTTTTTT; CDR3: CASTVNPENEKLFF
D: TRBD2; V: TRBV10-2; J: TRBJ2-2; length: 16; size: once; DNA: TGCGCCAGCAGTGACCTCGAGCGGGAGTATACCGGGGAGCTGTTTTTT; CDR3: CASSDLEREYTGELFF
D: TRBD1; V: TRBV18; J: TRBJ2-7; length: 15; size: -; DNA: TGTGCCAGCTCACCACCGTCAGGGGGATTTTACGAGCAGTACTTC; CDR3: CASSPPSGGFYEQYF
D: TRBD1; V: TRBV19; J: TRBJ2-1; length: 15; size: -; DNA: TGTGCCAGTAGTATGGCTGGACAGGGTTTTGGCGAGCAGTTCTTC; CDR3: CASSMAGQGFGEQFF
D: -; V: TRBV10-3; J: TRBJ1-1; length: 14; size: -; DNA: TGTGCCATCAGTGAGCGTAGGGGCAACACTGAAGCTTTCTTT; CDR3: CAISERRGNTEAFF
D: TRBD1; V: TRBV5-1; J: TRBJ1-6; length: 14; size: -; DNA: TGCGCCAGCAGCTGGACAGGGGATAATTCACCCCTCCACTTT; CDR3: CASSWTGDNSPLHF
D: -; V: TRBV7-9; J: TRBJ1-4; length: 16; size: -; DNA: TGTGCCAGCACCCCCCGGTTCGTCGGGGGGGGAGAAAAACTGTTTTTT; CDR3: CASTPRFVGGGEKLFF
D: -; V: TRBV25-1; J: TRBJ1-1; length: 14; size: few; DNA: TGTGCCAGCAGTGGCCCGACAGGAAACACTGAAGCTTTCTTT; CDR3: CASSGPTGNTEAFF
D: -; V: TRBV3-1/TRBV3-2; J: TRBJ1-6; length: 14; size: -; DNA: TGTGCCAGCAGCCTTCGGGACTCCCGAGGCCCCATCCACTTT; CDR3: CASSLRDSRGPIHF
D: TRBD2; V: TRBV30; J: TRBJ2-1; length: 15; size: once; DNA: TGTGCCTCCACTCCTACGGGGGGGCTCTACAATGAGCAGTTCTTC; CDR3: CASTPTGGLYNEQFF
D: TRBD1; V: TRBV28; J: TRBJ2-7; length: 16; size: -; DNA: TGTGCCAGCAGAACGGCCGGGACAGGGGGCAGGTACGAGCAGTACTTC; CDR3: CASRTAGTGGRYEQYF
D: TRBD1; V: TRBV19; J: TRBJ1-5; length: 12; size: -; DNA: TGTGCCAGTAGTATCGACAGGGGGCCCCAGCATTTT; CDR3: CASSIDRGPQHF
D: -; V: TRBV20-1; J: TRBJ1-6; length: 16; size: once; DNA: TGCAGTGCTAGTCCATGGCAGGCCCAAGGTAATTCACCCCTCCACTTT; CDR3: CSASPWQAQGNSPLHF
D: TRBD1; V: TRBV6-5; J: TRBJ2-5; length: 16; size: -; DNA: TGTGCCAGCAGTTACGCGCCCGGACAGGGGGCGAAGACCCAGTACTTC; CDR3: CASSYAPGQGAKTQYF
D: -; V: TRBV11-3; J: TRBJ2-7; length: 15; size: -; DNA: TGTGCCAGCAGCTTAGGAGACGGGACAAGAGACGAGCAGTACTTC; CDR3: CASSLGDGTRDEQYF
D: -; V: TRBV6-1; J: TRBJ2-4; length: 18; size: few; DNA: TGTGCCAGCAGTGAACTTGCGAGCGACCCACTAGCCAAAAACATTCAGTACTTC; CDR3: CASSELASDPLAKNIQYF
D: TRBD2; V: TRBV5-4; J: TRBJ2-1; length: 17; size: -; DNA: TGTGCCAGCAGCTATTCAAGCGGGAGGCTCACCTCCAATGAGCAGTTCTTC; CDR3: CASSYSSGRLTSNEQFF
D: TRBD2; V: TRBV28; J: TRBJ2-7; length: 15; size: -; DNA: TGTGCCAGCAGCCGTAGTAGCGGGGGGACCTACGAGCAGTACTTC; CDR3: CASSRSSGGTYEQYF
D: -; V: TRBV6-5; J: TRBJ2-6; length: 13; size: -; DNA: TGTGCCAGCAGAGGGGGAGGGGCCAACGTCCTGACTTTC; CDR3: CASRGGGANVLTF
D: TRBD2; V: TRBV24-1; J: TRBJ2-2; length: 18; size: -; DNA: TGTGCCACCAGTGATCCTTCCCTGGTGGGGGGGTACACCGGGGAGCTGTTTTTT; CDR3: CATSDPSLVGGYTGELFF
D: -; V: TRBV3-1/TRBV3-2; J: TRBJ1-2; length: 13; size: -; DNA: TGTGCCAGCAGAATAGGGGCCGGCTATGGCTACACCTTC; CDR3: CASRIGAGYGYTF
D: TRBD1; V: TRBV4-1; J: TRBJ1-6; length: 18; size: -; DNA: TGCGCCAGCAGCCAACACGCCGGACAGGGGGCTTATAATTCACCCCTCCACTTT; CDR3: CASSQHAGQGAYNSPLHF
D: -; V: TRBV28; J: TRBJ1-2; length: 15; size: -; DNA: TGTGCCAGCAGTTTAGGGGGAGGGACCCCCTATGGCTACACCTTC; CDR3: CASSLGGGTPYGYTF
D: TRBD1; V: TRBV27; J: TRBJ1-1; length: 17; size: -; DNA: TGTGCCAGCAGTACCCTTGGACAGGGGAAATTGAACACTGAAGCTTTCTTT; CDR3: CASSTLGQGKLNTEAFF
D: -; V: TRBV5-1; J: TRBJ1-5; length: 15; size: few; DNA: TGCGCCAGCAGCCCTAAGGGACAAGGCAATCAGCCCCAGCATTTT; CDR3: CASSPKGQGNQPQHF